This T cell receptor beta chain is from a study of T cell responses to AZD1222 COVID-19 vaccine. The study's findings and limits: In a largely white British group with more females than males, clonal diversity was possibly underestimated.

In the case of this clone: Antigen: not known.

The CDR3 covers 15 residues. V was cut by 3 bases and J by 8 bases, with 18 bases left in between. Germline assignment: CDR1 SNHLY and CDR2 FYNNEI. The data were produced by immunoSEQ multiplex PCR, yet TCRdb's version contains in-frame clones alone and is incomplete. The sample consists of roughly 150,000 clones, approximately 94% of them appearing once. Source: peripheral blood, taken 28 days after the second AZD1222 dose. The gene calls are TRBV2 and TRBJ2-3; no firm D call. The source is an adult who received the AZD1222 COVID-19 vaccine. The chain's CDR3 is CASSDAARATGTQYF. CDR3 DNA sequence: TGTGCCAGCAGTGATGCAGCCCGGGCGACCGGTACGCAGTATTTT.